These 24 T cell receptor beta chains were all obtained from the same sample, sequenced in a study of cytomegalovirus exposure and HLA in healthy donors. Use of 60 Vbeta and 13 Jbeta primers characterized the PCR. Repertoires were generated with immunoSEQ multiplex PCR, while TCRdb's copy carries only in-frame clones and drops some. The top ten clones hold less than 2% of a sample with about 150,000 clones, over 75% of them seen once. The sequenced sample was PBMCs. Source of these receptors: a woman under 40 in good health and CMV-seronegative.

CDR3 DNA: TGTGCCAGCAGTGACTTCCTCACAGGGACGAGGAATCAGCCCCAGCATTTT. This translates into CASSDFLTGTRNQPQHF. The V and J genes are TRBV6-1 and TRBJ1-5, with TRBD1 as a possible D gene (6 bases). There are 17 residues in the CDR3. Germline V lookup: CDR1 MNHNS, CDR2 SASEGT. Trimming removed 3 bases from V and 4 bases from J, with 19 bases in between.

V and J are TRBV11-2 and TRBJ2-5; D perhaps matches TRBD2 (5 bases). Germline V gives CDR1 SGHAT, CDR2 FQNNGV. The V and J ends lost 4 bases and 4 bases respectively, with 13 bases between them. The CDR3 is 14 residues long. CDR3 DNA: TGTGCCAGCAGCTCGGTTAGGGCGGGAGAGACCCAGTACTTC. This codes for CASSSVRAGETQYF.

J is TRBJ2-1 and V is TRBV5-1; 9 nucleotides align to TRBD1. The germline V gene encodes CDR1 SGHRS and CDR2 YFSETQ. The CDR3 is 15 amino acids. V gave up 3 bases and J gave up 7 bases; unmatched junction bases: 8. For the CDR3, the DNA is TGCGCCAGCAGCTCGGAACAGGGGGCTGGTAATGAGCAGTTCTTC. It is translated as CASSSEQGAGNEQFF. Full variable domain (outside the CDR3, taken from reference TRBV5-1 and TRBJ2-1): KAGVTQTPRYLIKTRGQQVTLSCSPISGHRSVSWYQQTPGQGLQFLFEYFSETQRNKGNFPGRFSGRQFSNSRSEMNVSTLELGDSALYLCASSSEQGAGNEQFFGPGTRLTVL.

The chain links TRBV6-5 to TRBJ1-2, with a weak D call TRBD1 (6 bases). Trimming stripped 4 bases from V and 0 bases from J, with 12 bases between. The CDR3 sequence is 15 residues long. Germline V gene sequence: CDR1 MNHEY, CDR2 SVGAGI. CDR3: CASSFLTGSNYGYTF. CDR3 in DNA: TGTGCCAGCAGTTTCTTGACAGGCTCTAACTATGGCTACACCTTC.

The genes are TRBV6-5 and TRBJ2-7; D may be TRBD2 (6 bases). V lost 5 bases and J 7 bases, leaving 18 bases between the germline ends. This CDR3 contains 14 residues. The germline gives CDR1 MNHEY, CDR2 SVGAGI. The CDR3 reads CASSEPGALREQYF. For the CDR3, the DNA is TGTGCCAGCAGTGAACCGGGAGCTCTACGGGAGCAGTACTTC.

The sample holds one count of this clone. V and J are TRBV5-1 and TRBJ2-2, with TRBD1 matching 8 bases. Trimming removed 9 bases from V and 7 bases from J; junction bases left unmatched: 11. The CDR3 runs 14 residues. The germline V gene has CDR1 SGHRS and CDR2 YFSETQ. The CDR3 loop reads CATSARGLGGELFF. The CDR3 bases are TGCGCCACCTCAGCCAGGGGGCTCGGCGGGGAGCTGTTTTTT.

The V gene is TRBV10-3, the J gene TRBJ1-5; D is unclear. The V end lost 3 bases, the J end lost 6 bases, and 12 bases lay between the germline ends. Germline assignment: CDR1 ENHRY and CDR2 SYGVKD. The CDR3 is 14 amino acids. CDR3 amino acids: CAISEGGLAQPQHF. DNA of the CDR3: TGTGCCATCAGTGAAGGAGGGTTGGCTCAGCCCCAGCATTTT.

The chain uses TRBV9 and TRBJ1-5; TRBD1 aligns across 10 bases. The J segment lost 5 bases and the V segment lost 3 bases, leaving 2 bases of the junction unmatched. The CDR3 totals 14 residues. Germline V CDR1 and CDR2: SGDLS, YYNGEE. The CDR3 nucleotides are TGTGCCAGCAGCGGGGGACAGGGGCATCAGCCCCAGCATTTT. Encoded protein: CASSGGQGHQPQHF.

The chain is built from TRBV10-1 and TRBJ1-2, with 7 positions matching TRBD1. CDR1 WNHNN and CDR2 SYGVQD come from the germline V gene (reference sequence). Germline trimming cut 6 bases from V and 8 bases from J; bases unmatched to any gene: 9. The CDR3 extends over 13 amino acids. In nucleotides, the CDR3 is TGCGCCAGCAGCCCAGACAGGGCGGTAGGCTACACCTTC. Translated, it gives CASSPDRAVGYTF.

The chain couples TRBV6-5 to TRBJ1-1; 7 nucleotides line up with TRBD1. From germline, CDR1 is MNHEY and CDR2 SVGAGI. Germline trimming cut 5 bases from V and 4 bases from J; bases unmatched to any gene: 4. The length of the CDR3 is 13 residues. This CDR3 is CASSDQGGTEAFF. CDR3 nucleotide sequence: TGTGCCAGCAGTGACCAGGGGGGCACTGAAGCTTTCTTT.

The J gene is TRBJ1-4, the V gene TRBV27; D gene ambiguous. Between the trimmed V and J ends, which lost 8 bases and 7 bases, there was a span of 17 bases. This CDR3 spans 14 amino acids. CDR1 is MNHEY and CDR2 is SMNVEV in the germline V gene (reference sequence). For the CDR3, the DNA is TGTGCCAGCGGATCATTTCCCTCGGGTGAAAAACTGTTTTTT. Encoded protein: CASGSFPSGEKLFF. The variable domain in full, with the rest retrieved from reference TRBV27 and TRBJ1-4, is EAQVTQNPRYLITVTGKKLTVTCSQNMNHEYMSWYRQDPGLGLRQIYYSMNVEVTDKGDVPEGYKVSRKEKRNFPLILESPSPNQTSLYFCASGSFPSGEKLFFGSGTQLSVL.

The V and J genes are TRBV7-9 and TRBJ1-2, with D possibly TRBD1 on 5 matching bases. The V gene lost 3 bases and the J gene lost 4 bases, with 12 bases spanning the gap. This CDR3 is 14 amino acids long. CDR1 and CDR2 from the germline V gene are SEHNR and FQNEAQ (reference sequence). The CDR3 coding sequence is TGTGCCAGCAGCTTTGGAGGGGAAATCTATGGCTACACCTTC. This translates into CASSFGGEIYGYTF.

This CDR3 reads CASSLVSYEQFF. As DNA, the CDR3 is TGTGCCAGCAGCTTAGTATCCTATGAGCAGTTCTTC. This chain links TRBV7-9 with TRBJ2-1, with D uncertain. Germline-derived CDR1 and CDR2 are SEHNR and FQNEAQ (reference sequence). CDR3 length: 12 residues. The V and J ends lost 1 base and 8 bases respectively, with 6 bases between them.

The chain combines TRBV5-1 with TRBJ2-1, with a tentative D call TRBD2 (7 bases). The CDR3 spans 14 residues. CDR1 is SGHRS, CDR2 YFSETQ, per germline. V was cut by 7 bases and J by 7 bases, with 18 bases left in between. For the CDR3, the DNA is TGCGCCAGCGCGCCCTCAAGGGGGGGAAATGAGCAGTTCTTC. Amino acids: CASAPSRGGNEQFF. The whole variable domain, remainder taken from reference TRBV5-1 and TRBJ2-1, is KAGVTQTPRYLIKTRGQQVTLSCSPISGHRSVSWYQQTPGQGLQFLFEYFSETQRNKGNFPGRFSGRQFSNSRSEMNVSTLELGDSALYLCASAPSRGGNEQFFGPGTRLTVL.

The CDR3 loop is CASSQKTGGNYEQYF. The CDR3, as DNA: TGCGCCAGCAGCCAAAAGACAGGGGGGAACTACGAGCAGTACTTC. The chain uses TRBV5-1 and TRBJ2-7; 9 nucleotides line up with TRBD1. CDR1 SGHRS and CDR2 YFSETQ come from the germline V gene. The CDR3 loop spans 15 amino acids. The V segment lost 4 bases and the J segment 3 bases; nucleotides outside the gene matches: 8.

This chain links TRBV18 with TRBJ2-5, with D unresolved. Per germline, CDR1 KGHSH and CDR2 LQKENI. V dropped 2 bases and J dropped 7 bases, with 11 bases sitting between them. This CDR3 contains 13 residues. The CDR3 loop reads CASSPEYYGTQYF. In DNA, the CDR3 is TGTGCCAGCTCACCAGAGTACTATGGGACCCAGTACTTC.

This clone was seen a few times. The chain uses TRBV6-1 and TRBJ2-7, with D perhaps matching TRBD1 (7 bases). The V end was cut by 5 bases, the J end by 3 bases, with 11 bases between. Germline CDR1 is MNHNS and CDR2 is SASEGT. The CDR3 has 13 amino acids. The DNA of the CDR3 is TGTGCCAGCAGTCAGGGGGGTGGCTACGAGCAGTACTTC. It translates to CASSQGGGYEQYF.

The genes are TRBV15 and TRBJ2-7; 7 bases are shared with TRBD1. Germline V gene data show CDR1 as LNHNV and CDR2 as YYDKDF (reference sequence). The CDR3 is 18 residues long. The V segment lost 2 bases and the J segment 1 base; nucleotides outside the gene matches: 14. CDR3 region: CATSRSRDREKGSYEQYF. CDR3 bases: TGTGCCACCAGCAGATCCAGGGACAGAGAAAAAGGGTCCTACGAGCAGTACTTC.

This clone occurred a few times. The chain links TRBV19 to TRBJ1-6; TRBD1 matches 8 bases. V was pared by 7 bases and J by 14 bases, with 16 bases of the junction left unmatched. Germline lookup yields CDR1 LNHDA and CDR2 SQIVND (reference sequence). This CDR3 contains 15 residues. CDR3 sequence: CASTTRGQVDVALHF. Written as DNA, the CDR3 is TGTGCCAGTACCACCCGGGGACAGGTTGATGTAGCCCTCCACTTT.

This CDR3 is CASSLHRVGEQYF. The CDR3, as DNA: TGTGCCAGCAGCCTGCACAGGGTAGGAGAGCAGTACTTC. V is TRBV14 and J is TRBJ2-7; TRBD1 might be the D (6 bases). The germline V and J ends were trimmed by 4 bases and 7 bases, with 14 bases remaining between them. CDR1 and CDR2 (germline): SGHDN, FVKESK. The CDR3 consists of 13 residues.

The V and J genes are TRBV6-1 and TRBJ1-1; a weak D match, TRBD1 (6 bases). The V end was cut by 4 bases, the J end by 2 bases, with 20 bases between. The CDR3 has 17 residues. The germline V gene has CDR1 MNHNS and CDR2 SASEGT. The CDR3 protein is CASSAIRGSYINTEAFF. CDR3 DNA: TGTGCCAGCAGTGCAATCAGGGGTTCCTACATCAACACTGAAGCTTTCTTT.

The chain employs TRBV5-1 and TRBJ2-5, with 7 bases matching TRBD2. V gave up 5 bases and J gave up 5 bases; unmatched junction bases: 9. CDR1 and CDR2 from the germline V gene are SGHRS and YFSETQ. The length of the CDR3 is 14 residues. The CDR3 loop reads CASSSGGGWETQYF. The CDR3 region has the DNA TGCGCCAGCAGTTCCGGCGGGGGTTGGGAGACCCAGTACTTC. The whole variable domain, remainder taken from reference TRBV5-1 and TRBJ2-5, is KAGVTQTPRYLIKTRGQQVTLSCSPISGHRSVSWYQQTPGQGLQFLFEYFSETQRNKGNFPGRFSGRQFSNSRSEMNVSTLELGDSALYLCASSSGGGWETQYFGPGTRLLVL.

The chain has TRBV19 and TRBJ1-6, with unresolved D. With 1 base removed from V and 8 bases from J, the gap between germline ends came to 9 bases. Germline CDR1 LNHDA, CDR2 SQIVND (reference sequence). The CDR3 loop spans 14 amino acids. The CDR3 is CASSIGGKDSPLHF. CDR3 in DNA: TGTGCCAGTAGTATAGGAGGGAAAGATTCACCCCTCCACTTT.

This clone was counted once. The chain recombines TRBV7-9 with TRBJ1-2; weak D call: TRBD1 (6 bases). Trimming shortened V by 4 bases and J by 4 bases, and 10 bases separated the two germline ends. Germline assignment: CDR1 SEHNR and CDR2 FQNEAQ (reference sequence). The CDR3 has 13 residues. CDR3 DNA: TGTGCCAGCAGCTCACAGGGCTCCTATGGCTACACCTTC. It encodes CASSSQGSYGYTF.